This TCR beta chain came from a study of shared clonotypes between healthy human individuals. Deep level was the assay's run setting. Per the original methods: ImmunoSEQ output held junction-only sequences without quality scores, so filtering differed. The table came from immunoSEQ multiplex PCR; TCRdb's copy has only in-frame clones and leaves some out. The V and J calls and clone size come from that table; D and trimming were worked out from the DNA. The top ten clones hold roughly 0.23% of a sample with approximately 840,000 clones, 90% to 98% of them seen once. CDR3 length equals 14 residues. In germline, CDR1 is MNHEY, CDR2 SMNVEV (reference sequence). The V and J ends lost 5 bases and 6 bases respectively, with 17 bases between them. Naive-designated CD8 cells lacked CD45RO, were positively enriched for CCR7, and omitted terminally differentiated effector memory CD45RA+ cells. The study's findings and limits: Researchers found naive subsets generally carried larger estimated richness than memory subsets. Sharing across a handful of donors was seen in 4% to 5% of naive CD4 clonotypes.

A note on this clone: The target antigen is unknown.

Material for sequencing was naive CD8+ T cells sorted from blood. The gene calls are TRBV27 and TRBJ2-7; D remains unclear. This TCR derives from a man younger than 45 in good health. The CDR3 region is CASSPYSAAREQYF. CDR3 bases: TGTGCCAGCAGTCCCTACTCCGCGGCCCGCGAGCAGTACTTC.